This T cell receptor (beta chain) was identified in a study of cytomegalovirus exposure and HLA in healthy donors (dated by TCRdb to 2015 to 2018). In the study overall: The 500 to 700 repertoires of the first cohort and the roughly 110 validation repertoires were produced on the same platform, according to a later analysis. Along with the approximately 670-subject first cohort, a separate validation cohort of over a hundred different subjects was used. The aim of the study was to test whether cataloging public T cell receptors could identify signatures of past pathogen exposure. The study combined high-throughput TCR immunosequencing, statistical association of individual TCRs with disease status, and machine learning to predict cytomegalovirus infection status.

In the case of this clone: The antigen this receptor binds is unknown. No quality values exist for individual bases; no much larger clone is one base distant.

Preparation of the library involved the immunoSEQ multiplex PCR assay. The authors' pipeline ran thus. A statistical classification framework was built for diagnosing cytomegalovirus status from the catalog of TCR beta chain sequences. TCRdb provides this immuneACCESS table in a form limited to in-frame rearrangements. Some clones are lacking; in checked studies, under half of them reflect an unresolved V gene, and why the rest are absent is not known. V, J and clone size are taken as reported in that table, and D and trimming were inferred from the DNA itself. This sample holds fewer than 200,000 clones; about 88% were observed only once. The leading ten clones occupy approximately 2.4% of the sample. General findings and caveats noted by the study authors: The authors suggested that the approach could potentially be generalized to other disease states and immunological phenotypes. The classifier was reported to diagnose cytomegalovirus status with high specificity and sensitivity in both the original and validation cohorts. A total of 150 to 200 TCR beta chains were listed by the study as associated with cytomegalovirus. Most TCR sequences were seen in very few donors, while some public TCRs were found in many individuals. A few of the identified cytomegalovirus-associated TCR beta chains were confirmed in vitro to be specific for cytomegalovirus antigens. A later analysis had no HLA typing for the validation cohort, so co-occurrence there was scored across all 110 or so repertoires. A later analysis found that TCRs clustered in the first cohort also tended to co-occur in the 100 to 150 validation repertoires, with approximately 95% of cluster scores above 0.

Separate from the roughly 650-subject first cohort, the validation cohort of over 90 subjects was the group to which the donors belonged. CDR1 and CDR2 (MNHEY, SVGAGI) derive from the germline V gene. V drops 4 bases and J drops 10 bases, leaving 17 bases in between. From cysteine to phenylalanine, the CDR3 is 13 amino acids long. Of all the DNA, just the CDR3 is kept, 39 bases in frame from base 1. This TCR came from a young woman in good health and CMV-seronegative. The rearranged chain carries TRBV6-5 and TRBJ2-7; the D gene identity is not certain. The specimen sequenced was PBMCs. The CDR3 region has the sequence CASSLTLGSNQYF. The nucleotide sequence reads TGTGCCAGCAGTTTAACCCTGGGCAGTAATCAGTACTTC.